This T cell receptor beta chain was sequenced for a study of T cell responses to AZD1222 COVID-19 vaccine. With regard to this clone: Its specificity is not known. Additional DNA sequences in this sample encode the identical CDR3.

Pooled together were second doses at about 4 or about 12 weeks. Trimming cost V 4 bases and J 6 bases; bases outside gene matches: 5. Germline V gene data show CDR1 as SGHTA and CDR2 as FQGNSA. The CDR3 runs to 15 residues. Whole-study results and caveats: Recipients of AZD1222 seropositive at baseline numbered only 5 or 6. Vaccination with two AZD1222 doses was followed by a rise in Spike-specific TCR breadth and depth. Clonal diversity was possibly underestimated, and the donors were mostly white British, with more females.

The table came from immunoSEQ multiplex PCR; TCRdb's copy has only in-frame clones and leaves some out. The sample lists 95,000 to 150,000 clones, about 93% seen once, with about 5% in the top ten. The J gene is TRBJ2-3, the V gene TRBV7-2; 12 bases match TRBD2. The clonotype originates from an adult who received the AZD1222 COVID-19 vaccine. The starting material was peripheral blood, obtained 28 days after the second AZD1222 dose. CDR3 DNA sequence: TGTGCCAGCAGCTCCGGACTAGCGGGAACTGATACGCAGTATTTT. Residues: CASSSGLAGTDTQYF. The whole variable domain, remainder taken from reference TRBV7-2 and TRBJ2-3, is GAGVSQSPSNKVTEKGKDVELRCDPISGHTALYWYRQSLGQGLEFLIYFQGNSAPDKSGLPSDRFSAERTGGSVSTLTIQRTQQEDSAVYLCASSSGLAGTDTQYFGPGTRLTVL.